Below are 16 T cell receptor beta chains sequenced from a single sample in a study of post-analysis software for immune sequencing data. Findings and caveats of the study: Included in a set of roughly five TRBV segments more frequent in patients than controls were TRBV5-6, TRBV5-1 and TRBV20-1.

No antigens are known for them. Carried by the TCR beta cDNA libraries were unique molecular identifiers. TCRdb fed the PCR reads into MiXCR, producing one record per CDR3 protein. The top ten hold roughly 5.2% of the sample, which has 750,000 to 900,000 distinct CDR3 sequences, 40% to 55% seen once. Sequencing input: blood. The origin of the receptors is a girl aged 10 to 17 with multiple sclerosis.

This CDR3 reads CASSLFRPFSGRANEQFF. In DNA, the CDR3 is TGTGCCAGCAGCCTCTTCCGACCCTTTAGCGGGAGAGCTAACGAGCAGTTCTTC. The rearrangement links TRBV28 to TRBJ2-1, with 9 nucleotides matching TRBD2. With 6 bases clipped from V and 10 bases from J, the junction kept 22 bases outside the gene matches. The germline gives CDR1 MDHEN, CDR2 SYDVKM. The CDR3 sequence is 18 residues long.

This rearrangement joins TRBV10-2 to TRBJ1-5; TRBD1 matches 7 bases. The V segment lost 5 bases and the J segment 6 bases; nucleotides outside the gene matches: 10. CDR3 size: 15 residues. CDR1 and CDR2 from the germline V gene are WSHSY and SAAADI. CDR3 DNA: TGCGCCAGCAGTCCGACAGGGAATCTGCCTCAGCCCCAGCATTTT. This codes for CASSPTGNLPQPQHF.

The chain is built from TRBV27 and TRBJ1-6, with D maybe TRBD1 (6 bases). CDR1 is MNHEY and CDR2 is SMNVEV in the germline V gene (reference sequence). The CDR3 length is 13 residues. Trimming pared 5 bases from V and 9 bases from J, leaving 11 bases between. CDR3 protein: CASSQGWISPLHF. CDR3 nucleotide sequence: TGTGCCAGCAGTCAGGGGTGGATTTCACCCCTCCACTTT.

This clonotype was seen more than once but under ten times. This chain connects TRBV6-2 or TRBV6-3 to TRBJ2-4, with TRBD2 as a possible D gene (5 bases). The CDR3 totals 14 residues. Germline V gene sequence: CDR1 MNHEY, CDR2 SVGEGT. V was shortened by 2 bases and J by 1 base, with 6 bases between the two germline ends. In DNA form, the CDR3 reads TGTGCCAGCAGTTACGGGAGCGCCAAAAACATTCAGTACTTC. Translation gives CASSYGSAKNIQYF.

In this sample, this clonotype turned up a few times. This chain joins TRBV7-3 and TRBJ1-2, with TRBD1 as a possible D gene (5 bases). Germline V gene data show CDR1 as SGHTA and CDR2 as FQGTGA. The CDR3 length is 13 residues. V was cut by 2 bases and J by 9 bases, with 13 bases left in between. CDR3 protein: CASSLSPGPSYTF. CDR3 DNA sequence: TGTGCCAGCAGCTTATCCCCGGGACCTAGCTACACCTTC.

CDR3 in DNA: TGTGCCAGCAGCCAAGAGCCGGGACAGGGGAGAGGAAACACCATATATTTT. Its protein product is CASSQEPGQGRGNTIYF. V and J are TRBV4-2 and TRBJ1-3, with TRBD1 matching 10 bases. Germline-derived CDR1 and CDR2 are LGHNA and YNFKEQ. This CDR3 is built from 17 residues. V lost 0 bases and J lost 4; bases outside the gene matches: 6.

The V gene is TRBV27, the J gene TRBJ1-2, with 7 bases fitting TRBD1. CDR1 MNHEY and CDR2 SMNVEV come from the germline V gene (reference sequence). This CDR3 has 11 amino acids. Trimming removed 8 bases from V and 7 bases from J; junction bases left unmatched: 4. As DNA, the CDR3 is TGTGCCAGCCGGACAGGCTCTGGCTACACCTTC. Translated, it gives CASRTGSGYTF.

This clonotype was counted a few times. The chain combines TRBV12-3 or TRBV12-4 with TRBJ1-1, with 7 bases aligning to TRBD1. J gave up 0 bases and V 4 bases, and 5 bases lay outside the gene matches. CDR3 length: 15 residues. The CDR3 sequence is CASSYRTGMNTEAFF. The CDR3 DNA reads as TGTGCCAGCAGTTATCGGACAGGCATGAACACTGAAGCTTTCTTT.

The rearrangement uses TRBV10-3 and TRBJ1-2, with 10 bases lining up with TRBD1. Losses at the gene ends were 4 bases for V and 6 bases for J; bases not matched to a gene: 2. CDR1 and CDR2 from the germline V gene are ENHRY and SYGVKD. The CDR3 consists of 13 residues. The CDR3 nucleotides read TGTGCCATCAGTGTCGGGACAGGGGATGGCTACACCTTC. It specifies CAISVGTGDGYTF.

The count of this clonotype is one. CDR3 amino acids: CASSPIGQGGGYGYTF. In nucleotides, the CDR3 is TGTGCCAGCAGCCCAATCGGACAGGGAGGGGGCTATGGCTACACCTTC. The J gene is TRBJ1-2, the V gene TRBV4-2; 8 nucleotides line up with TRBD1. The CDR3 has 16 residues. V lost 4 bases, J lost 4 bases, and 11 bases stayed unmatched. CDR1 is LGHNA, CDR2 YNFKEQ, per germline.

CDR3 loop: CSAQETGRNTEAFF. Here the CDR3 DNA reads TGCAGTGCCCAAGAGACAGGGAGGAACACTGAAGCTTTCTTT. The gene calls are TRBV20-1 and TRBJ1-1, with TRBD1 matching 7 bases. This CDR3 region has 14 residues. Losses at the gene ends were 6 bases for V and 1 base for J; bases not matched to a gene: 8. The germline V gene encodes CDR1 DFQATT and CDR2 SNEGSKA (reference sequence).

This clonotype was observed a handful of times. The chain couples TRBV5-1 to TRBJ2-7, with 11 bases identical to TRBD2. Germline V CDR1 and CDR2: SGHRS, YFSETQ. Trimming cost V 2 bases and J 4 bases; bases outside gene matches: 17. The CDR3 is 19 residues long. CDR3 region: CASSFVPSLSGRVGYEQYF. The CDR3 DNA reads as TGCGCCAGCAGCTTTGTCCCAAGCCTTAGCGGGAGGGTCGGATACGAGCAGTACTTC.

This clonotype was counted ten times or more. V is TRBV20-1 and J is TRBJ2-5; D gene uncertain. Germline V lookup: CDR1 DFQATT, CDR2 SNEGSKA (reference sequence). Trimming took off 0 bases at V and 1 base at J, with 9 bases between the two ends. This CDR3 is 14 amino acids long. CDR3 in DNA: TGCAGTGCTAGAGACTACCGGCGCCAAGAGACCCAGTACTTC. It specifies CSARDYRRQETQYF.

This clonotype was seen a handful of times. A read error may produce the germline difference seen at one junction end. The genes are TRBV5-1 and TRBJ2-3, with TRBD1 as a possible D gene (6 bases). Per the germline V gene, CDR1 is SGHRS and CDR2 is YFSETQ. This CDR3 has 15 residues. In nucleotides, the CDR3 is TGTGCCAGCAGTTTAGGGACACCAAGCACAGATACGCAGTATTTT. This codes for CASSLGTPSTDTQYF.

This clonotype showed up just a few times. The chain employs TRBV12-3 or TRBV12-4 and TRBJ1-6; perhaps TRBD1 as D (5 bases). Trimming removed 2 bases from V and 6 bases from J, with 11 bases in between. The CDR3 spans 15 residues. Here the CDR3 DNA reads TGTGCCAGCAGTTTACGCCCGGGGCTTAATTCACCCCTCCACTTT. This gives the protein CASSLRPGLNSPLHF.

A few counts support this clonotype. The rearrangement links TRBV27 to TRBJ2-4; no clear D gene. The DNA end lines up better with TRBJ2-5; the J call may be wrong. The CDR3 covers 12 residues. CDR1 MNHEY and CDR2 SMNVEV come from the germline V gene (reference sequence). The CDR3 sequence is CASSSVEGTQYF. In DNA, the CDR3 is TGTGCCAGCAGTTCGGTAGAAGGGACCCAGTACTTC.